The sequence of this T cell receptor beta chain was determined in a study of long-term antiretroviral therapy in people with HIV. Study-wide context: In the earliest collections, sampling predates the 2015 immediate-ART recommendation by about a decade. Study outcomes and limitations: Spans of CDR3 length were tighter for HIV repertoires than for controls. Diversity remained lower than transplant donor controls, even though it increased after ART.

At the survey level, the v3.0 immunoSEQ assay was run. Sequenced by immunoSEQ multiplex PCR; TCRdb stores in-frame clones only, minus some. The repertoire holds about 11,000 clones, with 85% to 90% as singletons. Of note for this clone: Antigen specificity is unknown.

The CDR3 covers 13 residues. Trimming left V 2 bases short and J 4 bases short, with 8 bases between. Looked up from germline, CDR1 is ENHRY and CDR2 is SYGVKD. In the United States, treatment was given to all participants with HIV. The genes are TRBV10-3 and TRBJ1-2, with D unresolved. Sequencing used unsorted PBMCs, obtained 0.2 years before starting antiretroviral therapy. The clonotype originates from a woman between 40 and 50 years old with HIV. CDR3 amino acids: CAISEPHSYGYTF. CDR3 DNA: TGTGCCATCAGTGAGCCCCATTCCTATGGCTACACCTTC.